One T cell receptor beta chain is described in this entry. The record originates from a study of T-cell memory formation after mild COVID-19. V dropped 6 bases and J dropped 3 bases, with 9 bases sitting between them. The germline V gene encodes CDR1 DFQATT and CDR2 SNEGSKA (reference sequence). The CDR3 is 12 residues long. One entry per CDR3 protein results from TCRdb running MiXCR on the 5' RACE reads. The table has approximately 390,000 distinct CDR3 sequences, about 17% seen once. Sequenced input: PBMCs or a T cell subset sorted from them (not recorded which). The chain links TRBV20-1 to TRBJ2-4; weak D call: TRBD2 (6 bases). The clonotype was recovered from a man between 18 and 35 years old who had mild COVID-19 (a few samples of this study predate the infection). Cell type and time point are not known. For the CDR3, the DNA is TGCAGTGCCCGTAGCGGCAAAAACATTCAGTACTTC. Amino acids: CSARSGKNIQYF.